The 2 T cell receptor beta chains given below trace back to one sample, sequenced in a study of T cell changes during pregnancy in multiple sclerosis. Generated by immunoSEQ multiplex PCR, the TCRdb table keeps only in-frame clones and is missing some. The sample contains tens of thousands of clones, 94% of which appear only once. Source: CD4+ T cells from peripheral blood mononuclear cells, taken after pregnancy. The origin of the receptors is a female donor with multiple sclerosis, enrolled in a pregnancy study.

V usage is TRBV19 and J usage is TRBJ2-7, with 7 positions matching TRBD1. The CDR3 loop spans 13 amino acids. V was pared by 5 bases and J by 7 bases, with 8 bases of the junction left unmatched. Germline CDR1 LNHDA, CDR2 SQIVND (reference sequence). The CDR3 protein is CASSLQGKREQYF. CDR3 bases: TGTGCCAGTAGTTTACAGGGGAAGAGGGAGCAGTACTTC.

J is TRBJ2-5 and V is TRBV5-4; 10 bases line up with TRBD1. The CDR3 extends over 15 amino acids. Germline CDR1 reads SGHNT; CDR2 reads YYREEE (reference sequence). V was pared by 4 bases and J by 4 bases, with 7 bases of the junction left unmatched. This CDR3 is CASSRTGGVRETQYF. The CDR3 nucleotides are TGTGCCAGCAGCCGGACAGGGGGTGTTCGAGAGACCCAGTACTTC.